This passage covers 21 T cell receptor beta chains from one sample sequenced in a study of shared clonotypes between healthy human individuals. Here immunoSEQ multiplex PCR was the method, and the copy in TCRdb shows in-frame clones only, minus some. The sample lists about 2.4 million clones, 93% occurring once. The sample comprised naive CD4+ T cells from PBMCs. The subset is: CD45RA+ positively selected. All receptors come from a young man in good health. Some clones in this sample may be carry-over from other donors' samples.

The V and J genes are TRBV2 and TRBJ2-7; possible D gene TRBD2, 5 bases. There are 14 residues in the CDR3. The V and J ends lost 0 bases and 3 bases respectively, with 9 bases between them. CDR1 is SNHLY and CDR2 is FYNNEI in the germline V gene. The CDR3 DNA reads TGTGCCAGCAGTGAAGCGGACTGGCTCTACGAGCAGTACTTC. Its translation is CASSEADWLYEQYF.

The V and J genes are TRBV9 and TRBJ2-7, with D possibly TRBD2 on 5 matching bases. Trimming cost V 4 bases and J 7 bases, with 18 bases left between them. CDR1 and CDR2 from the germline V gene are SGDLS and YYNGEE. The length of the CDR3 is 14 residues. CDR3 DNA: TGTGCCAGCAGCCCCACGCAGCCGCCGGGGGAGCAGTACTTC. It is translated as CASSPTQPPGEQYF. Based on the CDR3 plus reference TRBV9 and TRBJ2-7, the full variable domain is DSGVTQTPKHLITATGQRVTLRCSPRSGDLSVYWYQQSLDQGLQFLIQYYNGEERAKGNILERFSAQQFPDLHSELNLSSLELGDSALYFCASSPTQPPGEQYFGPGTRLTVT.

The gene calls are TRBV16 and TRBJ2-7; no reliable D call. Germline lookup yields CDR1 KGHSY and CDR2 FQNENV. The CDR3 has 11 amino acids. V lost 3 bases and J lost 4, with 4 bases in between. CDR3 in DNA: TGTGCCAGCAGCCAGGGGTACGAGCAGTACTTC. Amino acid sequence: CASSQGYEQYF.

The rearrangement joins TRBV28 to TRBJ2-5; 7 bases agree with TRBD1. Per the germline V gene, CDR1 is MDHEN and CDR2 is SYDVKM. This CDR3 has 16 amino acids. After removal of 4 bases from V and 2 bases from J, the junction contained 10 bases not matched to a gene. In nucleotides, the CDR3 is TGTGCCAGCAGTTCCGGACAGGCGGCGAATCAAGAGACCCAGTACTTC. Encoded protein: CASSSGQAANQETQYF.

This rearrangement joins TRBV11-2 to TRBJ2-7; no clear D. Germline CDR1 SGHAT, CDR2 FQNNGV. This CDR3 has 13 residues. The V gene lost 0 bases and the J gene lost 5 bases, with 8 bases spanning the gap. The CDR3 sequence is CASSLDRQNEQYF. CDR3 DNA: TGTGCCAGCAGCTTAGATCGTCAGAACGAGCAGTACTTC.

This clone was observed a few times. Different DNA sequences within this sample yield the same CDR3. V is TRBV28 and J is TRBJ2-7; D remains unclear. The CDR3 is 11 residues long. V was pared by 6 bases and J by 0 bases, with 3 bases between. Germline V gives CDR1 MDHEN, CDR2 SYDVKM. DNA of the CDR3: TGTGCCAGCAGGAGCTCCTACGAGCAGTACTTC. Its protein is CASRSSYEQYF.

The rearrangement uses TRBV7-9 and TRBJ1-2, with TRBD1 matching 10 bases. Germline-derived CDR1 and CDR2 are SEHNR and FQNEAQ (reference sequence). CDR3 length equals 15 residues. The V and J ends lost 0 bases and 8 bases, in that order; junction bases with no gene match: 6. CDR3 DNA sequence: TGTGCCAGCAGCTTAGCCGGGACAGGGGAAAACGGCTACACCTTC. Its translation is CASSLAGTGENGYTF. Variable domain in full (rest from reference TRBV7-9 and TRBJ1-2): DTGVSQNPRHKITKRGQNVTFRCDPISEHNRLYWYRQTLGQGPEFLTYFQNEAQLEKSRLLSDRFSAERPKGSFSTLEIQRTEQGDSAMYLCASSLAGTGENGYTFGSGTRLTVV.

The rearrangement links TRBV6-5 to TRBJ1-1; 7 nucleotides line up with TRBD1. Unmatched junction bases numbered 5, after V lost 4 bases and J lost 3 bases. The CDR3 sequence is 14 residues long. Germline values: CDR1 MNHEY, CDR2 SVGAGI. CDR3 DNA sequence: TGTGCCAGCAGTTTTCACAGGGGTGACACTGAAGCTTTCTTT. The encoded protein is CASSFHRGDTEAFF.

The rearrangement links TRBV2 to TRBJ2-5; D could derive from TRBD1 or TRBD2 (5 bases each). The CDR3 loop spans 13 amino acids. Germline assignment: CDR1 SNHLY and CDR2 FYNNEI. V was shortened by 7 bases and J by 1 base, with 10 bases between the two germline ends. CDR3: CASMAGTQETQYF. The CDR3 nucleotides are TGTGCCAGCATGGCAGGGACCCAAGAGACCCAGTACTTC.

The chain employs TRBV19 and TRBJ2-1, with 11 bases matching TRBD2. From germline, CDR1 is LNHDA and CDR2 SQIVND (reference sequence). The ends lost 7 bases at V and 9 bases at J; junction bases unmatched: 11. The CDR3 covers 15 residues. DNA for the CDR3: TGTGCCAGTACAATGGGTAGCGGGAGGGCCCCTGAGCAGTTCTTC. Translated: CASTMGSGRAPEQFF.

The chain links TRBV10-2 to TRBJ1-4; no definite D call. This CDR3 contains 15 residues. Germline values: CDR1 WSHSY, CDR2 SAAADI. Between the trimmed V and J ends, which lost 2 bases and 5 bases, there was a span of 12 bases. The CDR3 bases are TGCGCCAGCAGTGAGGTCCTACAGCAAAATGAAAAACTGTTTTTT. Residues: CASSEVLQQNEKLFF.

The gene calls are TRBV5-1 and TRBJ2-3; D not certain. V was pared by 0 bases and J by 1 base, with 6 bases between. The CDR3 covers 14 residues. CDR1 and CDR2 from the germline V gene are SGHRS and YFSETQ. This CDR3 is CASSLGIGTDTQYF. The CDR3, as DNA: TGCGCCAGCAGCTTGGGGATCGGCACAGATACGCAGTATTTT.

The V call is TRBV6-4, the J call TRBJ1-5; the match to TRBD1 covers 9 bases. Trimming removed 9 bases from V and 2 bases from J; junction bases left unmatched: 11. Germline CDR1 MRHNA, CDR2 SNTAGT. This CDR3 spans 16 amino acids. CDR3 loop: CARKPGQGIGNQPQHF. CDR3 DNA: TGTGCCAGGAAACCGGGACAGGGAATCGGCAATCAGCCCCAGCATTTT.

The CDR3 here is CASSLALTGEETQYF. The DNA for the CDR3 is TGCGCCAGCAGCTTGGCCCTCACAGGGGAAGAGACCCAGTACTTC. This chain connects TRBV5-1 to TRBJ2-5; 7 positions match TRBD1. The CDR3 is 15 amino acids. Germline V gene data show CDR1 as SGHRS and CDR2 as YFSETQ. The V gene end was trimmed by 0 bases and the J gene end by 3 bases; junction bases not matched to a gene: 5. The variable domain in full, completed from reference TRBV5-1 and TRBJ2-5, reads KAGVTQTPRYLIKTRGQQVTLSCSPISGHRSVSWYQQTPGQGLQFLFEYFSETQRNKGNFPGRFSGRQFSNSRSEMNVSTLELGDSALYLCASSLALTGEETQYFGPGTRLLVL.

V and J are TRBV27 and TRBJ2-5, with a tentative D call TRBD1 (5 bases). V lost 6 bases and J lost 0, with 11 bases in between. The CDR3 length is 14 residues. Germline CDR1 is MNHEY and CDR2 is SMNVEV (reference sequence). The CDR3 sequence: CASRIDRNQETQYF. For the CDR3, the DNA is TGTGCCAGCAGGATAGACAGAAACCAAGAGACCCAGTACTTC.

J is TRBJ1-4 and V is TRBV2, with a weak D call TRBD1 (5 bases). This CDR3 region has 12 residues. CDR1 is SNHLY, CDR2 FYNNEI, per germline. V lost 5 bases, J lost 8 bases, and 9 bases lay in between. DNA of the CDR3: TGTGCCAGCAGTAAAGGGGTAGAAAAACTGTTTTTT. This sequence encodes CASSKGVEKLFF.

The chain carries TRBV28 and TRBJ2-5; 9 nucleotides match TRBD2. This CDR3 contains 15 residues. The ends lost 3 bases at V and 5 bases at J; junction bases unmatched: 7. Germline loops: CDR1 MDHEN, CDR2 SYDVKM. CDR3 amino acids: CASSLTSGGGETQYF. CDR3 sequence (DNA): TGTGCCAGCAGTTTGACTAGCGGAGGGGGGGAGACCCAGTACTTC.

In this sample, this clone turned up once. V is TRBV4-3 and J is TRBJ1-3; 9 bases agree with TRBD1. The CDR3 spans 17 residues. CDR1 LGHNA and CDR2 YSLEER come from the germline V gene. V was clipped by 5 bases and J by 2 bases; unmatched bases: 10. CDR3 DNA: TGCGCCAGCAGCAACTACCCGGACAGGGGAACTGGAAACACCATATATTTT. It codes for CASSNYPDRGTGNTIYF.

The gene calls are TRBV25-1 and TRBJ2-3, with TRBD1 as a possible D gene (6 bases). This CDR3 is built from 14 residues. In germline, CDR1 is MGHDK, CDR2 SYGVNS. With 3 bases removed from V and 6 bases from J, the gap between germline ends came to 13 bases. CDR3 residues: CASSDRQVRDTQYF. The CDR3 nucleotides read TGTGCCAGCAGTGACCGACAGGTTCGGGATACGCAGTATTTT.

The J gene is TRBJ2-2, the V gene TRBV15, with D possibly being TRBD1 or TRBD2 (5 bases each). Germline V CDR1 and CDR2: LNHNV, YYDKDF (reference sequence). V lost 3 bases to trimming and J lost 4 bases, with 9 bases between them. This CDR3 has 14 residues. Here the CDR3 reads CATSRGGGTGELFF. Written as DNA, the CDR3 is TGTGCCACCAGCAGGGGTGGGGGCACCGGGGAGCTGTTTTTT.

For this clone: Distinct nucleotide sequences in the sample also encode this CDR3. The V and J genes are TRBV9 and TRBJ2-7, with TRBD2 matching 11 bases. From germline, CDR1 is SGDLS and CDR2 YYNGEE. The CDR3 is 16 residues long. V dropped 4 bases and J dropped 2; count of bases not matched to a gene: 8. CDR3 DNA sequence: TGTGCCAGCAGCCCAACCGGGACTAGCGGAACCTACGAGCAGTACTTC. As protein: CASSPTGTSGTYEQYF.